These 2 T cell receptor beta chains were all obtained from the same sample, sequenced in a study of glioma-infiltrating T cells. Using RNA template, CDR3s of TCR alpha and beta were amplified with iRepertoire arm-PCR. MiXCR, run by TCRdb on the multiplex PCR reads, gives a single entry per CDR3 protein. The sample carries approximately 90,000 distinct CDR3 sequences, approximately 22% recorded once. Source material: glioma tissue, nonneoplastic brain tissue, or PBMCs (not recorded which). These receptors came from a human donor with low-grade glioma or glioblastoma, undergoing nonglioma brain surgery, or in good health (not recorded which).

This clonotype was counted at least ten times. This rearrangement joins TRBV14 to TRBJ1-2, with 8 bases lining up with TRBD1. This CDR3 is built from 15 residues. The J segment lost 2 bases and the V segment lost 4 bases, leaving 6 bases of the junction unmatched. Germline CDR1 and CDR2: SGHDN and FVKESK. This chain's CDR3 is CASSPRQGSNYGYTF. For the CDR3, the DNA is TGTGCCAGCAGCCCACGACAGGGGTCGAACTATGGCTACACCTTC.

Concerning this clonotype itself: Sequence at one end of the junction differs from germline and may be a read error. The chain combines TRBV7-9 with TRBJ1-4; a weak D match, TRBD1 (5 bases). The CDR3 runs to 14 residues. Germline CDR1 is SEHNR and CDR2 is FQNEAQ (reference sequence). The CDR3 region is CASSRGQANKKLFF. DNA for the CDR3: TGTGCCAGCAGCAGGGGCCAGGCTAATAAAAAACTGTTTTTT.